This TCR beta chain was observed in a study of cytomegalovirus exposure and HLA in healthy donors. PCR involved 60 Vbeta and 13 Jbeta primers. Method: immunoSEQ multiplex PCR; TCRdb's copy keeps in-frame clones and lacks some. The sample has 160,000 or so clones, less than 90% seen once; the top ten hold around 1.9%. Input material: PBMCs. This clonotype originated in a man aged 18 to 30 in good health and CMV-seronegative.

The CDR3 nucleotides read TGTGCCAGCAGTGAGAACCTAGCGGGGGGGTGGGATACGCAGTATTTT. Translation: CASSENLAGGWDTQYF. The genes are TRBV6-1 and TRBJ2-3; 12 bases match TRBD2. The CDR3 spans 16 residues. Germline lookup yields CDR1 MNHNS and CDR2 SASEGT. With V trimmed by 3 bases and J by 6 bases, 7 bases remained unmatched.